The clone carrying this T cell receptor (beta chain) has just one count. The data were taken from a study of blood T cell repertoires in COVID-19. Overall study: Samples taken during acute and convalescent COVID-19 were collected in the United States, Italy and Spain. From T cells, B-cell-depleted T cells, or PBMCs came the material, which was cDNA or gDNA.

Clinical history reported by participants formed the basis on which cohorts were assigned. The CDR3 consists of 15 residues. The V and J ends lost 1 base and 3 bases respectively, with 10 bases between them. Germline CDR1 SEHNR, CDR2 FQNEAQ (reference sequence). In the original workflow: Reference gene primer amplification gave estimated nucleated cell counts. Sequenced by immunoSEQ multiplex PCR; TCRdb stores in-frame clones only, minus some. That table supplies the V and J calls and clone size; D and trimming were determined from the DNA. The sample has 220,000 or so clones, 80% to 90% seen once. The receptor comes from a woman between 50 and 59 years old with acute COVID-19. The rearrangement uses TRBV7-9 and TRBJ1-5, with D perhaps TRBD1 (6 bases). Input material: PBMCs or T cells enriched from blood (not recorded which). CDR3 DNA: TGTGCCAGCAGCTTAGGGTCAGGGGCCAATCAGCCCCAGCATTTT. Its protein product is CASSLGSGANQPQHF. The entire variable domain, with the rest obtained from reference TRBV7-9 and TRBJ1-5, is as follows: DTGVSQNPRHKITKRGQNVTFRCDPISEHNRLYWYRQTLGQGPEFLTYFQNEAQLEKSRLLSDRFSAERPKGSFSTLEIQRTEQGDSAMYLCASSLGSGANQPQHFGDGTRLSIL.